Listed here is a single TCR beta chain. Its target is not known. The data were obtained in a study of post-analysis software for immune sequencing data. Unique molecular identifiers tagged the TCR beta cDNA libraries. TCRdb re-called the PCR reads through MiXCR, storing one row per CDR3 protein. This repertoire shows approximately 660,000 distinct CDR3 sequences, roughly three fifths found once; its top ten account for around 10%. Study-wide results and limits: The five TRBV segments detected at higher frequency in patients than in controls included TRBV5-6, TRBV5-1 and TRBV20-1. Versus controls, multiple sclerosis patients showed significantly lower diversity (normalized Chao1).

The CDR3 totals 13 residues. Germline lookup yields CDR1 MNHNS and CDR2 SASEGT. Trimming removed 1 base from V and 3 bases from J, with 4 bases in between. This TCR was recovered from a girl aged 2 to 10 with multiple sclerosis. The sample comprised blood. V is TRBV6-1 and J is TRBJ1-5; D is unresolved. The CDR3 protein is CASSEDANQPQHF. The CDR3, as DNA: TGTGCCAGCAGTGAAGATGCCAATCAGCCCCAGCATTTT.